A single sample gave rise to the 27 T cell receptor beta chains below, sequenced in a study of T cells after yellow fever vaccination. From the 5' RACE reads, TCRdb called clonotypes with MiXCR, one entry per CDR3 protein. Here the sample spans about 360,000 distinct CDR3 sequences, under 7.5% being singletons. Sample: PBMCs, taken 5 days after the yellow fever booster vaccination. These receptors were taken from a man aged 25 to 45 who received the YFV17D yellow fever vaccine.

V is TRBV27 and J is TRBJ1-3; no reliable D call. This CDR3 comprises 16 residues. Germline CDR1 is MNHEY and CDR2 is SMNVEV (reference sequence). V lost 2 bases and J lost 2, with 13 bases in between. CDR3 loop: CASSLRVQTTGNTIYF. In nucleotides, the CDR3 is TGTGCCAGCAGTTTACGCGTACAGACTACTGGAAACACCATATATTTT.

Ten or more counts support this clonotype. J is TRBJ2-7 and V is TRBV20-1; 13 bases line up with TRBD2. The CDR3 is made up of 15 amino acids. Germline V gives CDR1 DFQATT, CDR2 SNEGSKA (reference sequence). The J segment lost 2 bases and the V segment lost 6 bases, leaving 7 bases of the junction unmatched. The CDR3 DNA reads as TGCAGTGCCACCGGGACTAGCGGGGCGACCTACGAGCAGTACTTC. Translation: CSATGTSGATYEQYF.

This clonotype was detected many times. This chain links TRBV5-1 with TRBJ2-7; D remains ambiguous. In germline, CDR1 is SGHRS, CDR2 YFSETQ. Trimming left V 0 bases short and J 0 bases short, with 4 bases between. The CDR3 consists of 13 residues. The CDR3 nucleotides read TGCGCCAGCAGCTTGGAGAACTCCTACGAGCAGTACTTC. This translates into CASSLENSYEQYF. The full variable domain, completed using reference TRBV5-1 and TRBJ2-7, is KAGVTQTPRYLIKTRGQQVTLSCSPISGHRSVSWYQQTPGQGLQFLFEYFSETQRNKGNFPGRFSGRQFSNSRSEMNVSTLELGDSALYLCASSLENSYEQYFGPGTRLTVT.

This clonotype was picked up many times. The chain uses TRBV3-1 and TRBJ2-2; the D gene is possibly TRBD2 (6 bases). Trimming shortened V by 7 bases and J by 4 bases, and 19 bases separated the two germline ends. Germline CDR1 is LGHDT and CDR2 is YNNKEL (reference sequence). The CDR3 spans 16 residues. DNA for the CDR3: TGTGCCAGCATATCCCTGGCGGGACGGTTCACCGGGGAGCTGTTTTTT. Translating gives CASISLAGRFTGELFF.

This clonotype was detected ten times or more. The chain employs TRBV7-6 and TRBJ2-6, with D perhaps TRBD1 or TRBD2 (5 bases each). Germline V CDR1 and CDR2: SGHVS, FNYEAQ. The CDR3 has 19 residues. Trimming removed 1 base from V and 0 bases from J, with 16 bases in between. This CDR3 is CASSLGGGGITSGANVLTF. In DNA, the CDR3 is TGTGCCAGCAGCTTAGGAGGTGGGGGTATCACCTCTGGGGCCAACGTCCTGACTTTC.

This clonotype was seen a handful of times. CDR3 DNA sequence: TGCAGCGTTGATTTTGGGCACACAGATACGCAGTATTTT. Translation gives CSVDFGHTDTQYF. The chain has TRBV29-1 and TRBJ2-3; D unclear. CDR1 and CDR2 (germline): SQVTM, ANQGSEA. The ends were cut back, 3 bases at V and 2 bases at J, with 9 bases in the middle. The CDR3 covers 13 residues.

This clonotype was seen many times. In nucleotides, the CDR3 is TGTGCCAGCAGCTTACCCCAAAGCGGTCGGGAGCAGTTCTTC. This codes for CASSLPQSGREQFF. This sequence joins TRBV11-1 and TRBJ2-1, with D possibly being TRBD2 (5 bases). Per the germline V gene, CDR1 is SGHAT and CDR2 is FQDESV (reference sequence). The CDR3 runs to 14 residues. Trimming removed 2 bases from V and 10 bases from J, with 15 bases in between.

The chain is built from TRBV3-1 and TRBJ1-1; the D gene is possibly TRBD1 (5 bases). Per the germline V gene, CDR1 is LGHDT and CDR2 is YNNKEL (reference sequence). Between the trimmed V and J ends, which lost 1 base and 3 bases, there was a span of 9 bases. The CDR3 is made up of 14 amino acids. The CDR3 protein is CASSQGGAYTEAFF. In DNA form, the CDR3 reads TGTGCCAGCAGCCAAGGTGGGGCTTACACTGAAGCTTTCTTT.

This clonotype was counted a few times. The J gene is TRBJ1-4, the V gene TRBV5-8; 11 bases agree with TRBD1. The CDR3 consists of 16 residues. J gave up 2 bases and V 4 bases, and 4 bases lay outside the gene matches. Germline CDR1 reads SGHTS; CDR2 reads YDEGEE. In DNA form, the CDR3 reads TGTGCCAGCAGCAAAAGGACAGGGGGCACTAATGAAAAACTGTTTTTT. It is translated as CASSKRTGGTNEKLFF.

This clonotype came up many times. The CDR3 here is CASSLDGAEAFF. As DNA, the CDR3 is TGTGCCAGCAGCTTAGATGGTGCTGAAGCTTTCTTT. V usage is TRBV7-9 and J usage is TRBJ1-1; no reliable D call. The CDR3 contains 12 residues. Germline CDR1 and CDR2: SEHNR and FQNEAQ (reference sequence). The ends were cut back, 1 base at V and 6 bases at J, with 6 bases in the middle.

This clonotype was counted between two and nine times. This sequence joins TRBV4-1 and TRBJ2-3, with a tentative D call TRBD1 (6 bases). The CDR3 covers 15 residues. Per the germline V gene, CDR1 is MGHRA and CDR2 is YSYEKL. V lost 0 bases and J lost 6, with 13 bases in between. The CDR3 sequence is CASSQEGTGTDTQYF. The CDR3 region has the DNA TGCGCCAGCAGCCAAGAGGGAACAGGGACCGATACGCAGTATTTT.

The table lists this clonotype with a few counts. The chain links TRBV5-6 to TRBJ2-1; TRBD2 aligns across 9 bases. CDR1 is SGHDT and CDR2 is YYEEEE in the germline V gene. The CDR3 covers 17 residues. The J segment lost 7 bases and the V segment lost 4 bases, leaving 15 bases of the junction unmatched. CDR3: CASSLRLAAGGWNEQFF. CDR3 bases: TGTGCCAGCAGCCTTAGACTAGCGGCGGGCGGGTGGAATGAGCAGTTCTTC.

This clonotype was counted at least ten times. The CDR3 region is CASSGSRRDNEQYF. In DNA, the CDR3 is TGTGCCAGCTCGGGTTCGCGGCGGGACAACGAGCAGTACTTC. The chain carries TRBV18 and TRBJ2-7; D may correspond to TRBD1 or TRBD2 (6 bases each). V was cut by 6 bases and J by 5 bases, with 17 bases left in between. Germline-derived CDR1 and CDR2 are KGHSH and LQKENI. This CDR3 has 14 residues.

This clonotype was counted between two and nine times. The chain uses TRBV4-3 and TRBJ2-7; 9 bases match TRBD2. The CDR3 consists of 15 residues. The ends lost 4 bases at V and 3 bases at J; junction bases unmatched: 7. CDR1 and CDR2 (germline): LGHNA, YSLEER. CDR3 residues: CASSPSPREGYEQYF. CDR3 DNA sequence: TGCGCCAGCAGCCCGTCTCCGCGGGAGGGCTACGAGCAGTACTTC.

Written as DNA, the CDR3 is TGTGCCAGCAGCTTCCGGTTGAACACTGAAGCTTTCTTT. Amino acids: CASSFRLNTEAFF. The chain couples TRBV14 to TRBJ1-1; the D is unclear. This CDR3 contains 13 residues. V was pared by 5 bases and J by 0 bases, with 7 bases between. The germline gives CDR1 SGHDN, CDR2 FVKESK.

This clonotype showed up just a few times. The genes are TRBV6-1 and TRBJ2-4; D perhaps matches TRBD2 (5 bases). The CDR3 is made up of 14 amino acids. Per the germline V gene, CDR1 is MNHNS and CDR2 is SASEGT. The ends were cut back, 6 bases at V and 3 bases at J, with 12 bases in the middle. CDR3 coding DNA: TGTGCCAGCAGAGCCTGGGCGGGCAAAAACATTCAGTACTTC. It is translated as CASRAWAGKNIQYF.

This clonotype was picked up many times. The chain recombines TRBV11-2 with TRBJ2-1; D is uncertain. The germline V gene has CDR1 SGHAT and CDR2 FQNNGV. V was trimmed by 5 bases and J by 4 bases, leaving 12 bases between them. The CDR3 covers 14 residues. CDR3 DNA: TGTGCCAGCAGCCCAAGACTGGAATACAATGAGCAGTTCTTC. As protein: CASSPRLEYNEQFF. The full variable domain, rest sourced from reference TRBV11-2 and TRBJ2-1, is EAGVAQSPRYKIIEKRQSVAFWCNPISGHATLYWYQQILGQGPKLLIQFQNNGVVDDSQLPKDRFSAERLKGVDSTLKIQPAKLEDSAVYLCASSPRLEYNEQFFGPGTRLTVL.

This clonotype was picked up a small number of times. The chain carries TRBV28 and TRBJ1-5, with 8 bases identical to TRBD1. This CDR3 has 17 residues. After removal of 7 bases from V and 5 bases from J, the junction contained 16 bases not matched to a gene. Germline lookup yields CDR1 MDHEN and CDR2 SYDVKM. The CDR3 bases are TGTGCCAGCATGTTGGGCAGGGGGCTCGGTCAGGATCAGCCCCAGCATTTT. This codes for CASMLGRGLGQDQPQHF.

J is TRBJ1-2 and V is TRBV20-1, with 11 bases that match TRBD1. CDR1 is DFQATT and CDR2 is SNEGSKA in the germline V gene (reference sequence). This CDR3 is built from 14 residues. The V gene end was trimmed by 3 bases and the J gene end by 1 base; junction bases not matched to a gene: 1. The DNA for the CDR3 is TGCAGTGCTAGTGGGACAGGGGGTAACTATGGCTACACCTTC. Amino acids: CSASGTGGNYGYTF.

The table lists this clonotype with many counts. The chain combines TRBV12-3 or TRBV12-4 with TRBJ2-1; the D gene could be TRBD1 or TRBD2 (5 bases each). Between the trimmed V and J ends, which lost 5 bases and 8 bases, there was a span of 16 bases. The CDR3 covers 14 residues. The DNA of the CDR3 is TGTGCCAGCAGTAATGCCAGGGACGGAGATGAGCAGTTCTTC. Its protein is CASSNARDGDEQFF.

In this sample, this clonotype turned up many times. The rearrangement uses TRBV24-1 and TRBJ2-7, with 8 bases matching TRBD2. The V and J ends lost 9 bases and 3 bases, in that order; junction bases with no gene match: 6. The CDR3 has 13 residues. The germline CDR1 and CDR2 sequences are KGHDR and SFDVKD. The DNA of the CDR3 is TGTGCCACCCCGCGGCGGGAGGTCTACGAGCAGTACTTC. It yields the protein CATPRREVYEQYF.

This clonotype has just a few counts. An end of the junction differs from the germline gene, which may be a read error. This sequence joins TRBV20-1 and TRBJ1-1; perhaps TRBD1 as D (6 bases). Germline CDR1 and CDR2: DFQATT and SNEGSKA (reference sequence). This CDR3 spans 16 amino acids. CDR3 DNA sequence: TGCTGTGCTAGAGATTGGAGGACAGCCATGAACACTGAAGCTTTCTTT. This encodes CCARDWRTAMNTEAFF.

This clonotype was observed many times. The rearrangement joins TRBV24-1 to TRBJ2-2; D is possibly TRBD1 (5 bases). Trimming left V 5 bases short and J 6 bases short, with 15 bases between. The CDR3 is made up of 15 amino acids. Germline CDR1 reads KGHDR; CDR2 reads SFDVKD. The chain's CDR3 is CATSVGATTSGELFF. The CDR3 region has the DNA TGTGCCACCAGTGTAGGGGCCACAACGTCCGGGGAGCTGTTTTTT.

This clonotype was detected a few times. The chain joins TRBV29-1 to TRBJ2-1, with D hard to call. Germline CDR1 reads SQVTM; CDR2 reads ANQGSEA. The CDR3 extends over 8 amino acids. V was shortened by 3 bases and J by 15 bases, with 6 bases between the two germline ends. The CDR3 nucleotides are TGCAGCGTTGATGTTGGGTTCTTC. This translates into CSVDVGFF.

There are many counts of this clonotype. The rearrangement joins TRBV7-2 to TRBJ2-7, with 14 bases fitting TRBD2. Trimming took 5 bases from V and 4 from J; bases not matched to a gene: 4. This CDR3 has 15 residues. Germline loops: CDR1 SGHTA, CDR2 FQGNSA. CDR3 nucleotides: TGTGCCAGCAGCCACGGGACTAGCGGGAGTTACGAGCAGTACTTC. Amino acids: CASSHGTSGSYEQYF.

This clonotype was recorded many times. The chain combines TRBV20-1 with TRBJ1-5; D remains unclear. Per germline, CDR1 DFQATT and CDR2 SNEGSKA (reference sequence). The CDR3 loop spans 13 amino acids. With 3 bases removed from V and 4 bases from J, the gap between germline ends came to 10 bases. The CDR3 nucleotides read TGCAGTGCTAGCTTAACACCGAATCAGCCCCAGCATTTT. Its protein is CSASLTPNQPQHF.

This clonotype was recorded a few times. The rearrangement links TRBV6-5 to TRBJ2-6, with 8 bases lining up with TRBD2. The V and J ends lost 8 bases and 1 base, in that order; junction bases with no gene match: 10. CDR3 length: 17 amino acids. Germline loops: CDR1 MNHEY, CDR2 SVGAGI. The CDR3 nucleotides are TGTGCCAGCGCAGTGGGACTAGTGGGGTCTGGGGCCAACGTCCTGACTTTC. It translates to CASAVGLVGSGANVLTF.